Described below is a single T cell receptor (beta chain) sequence and its context. No antigen is known for it. The record originates from a study of T cell repertoires in cytomegalovirus infection. General study points: Clonotypes of TCR beta that were HLA-C-restricted and CMV-specific dominated the ex vivo response.

The V gene lost 4 bases and the J gene lost 4 bases, with 11 bases spanning the gap. The CDR3 loop spans 15 amino acids. In germline, CDR1 is LNHDA, CDR2 SQIVND (reference sequence). A single record per CDR3 protein comes from TCRdb applying MiXCR to the reads. The profile shows hundreds of thousands of distinct CDR3 sequences, roughly 42% of them singletons. The clonotype was recovered from a human donor in good health (CMV status not recorded). Some clones in this sample may be carry-over from other donors' samples. The rearrangement joins TRBV19 to TRBJ2-6; the D gene is possibly TRBD1 (5 bases). The starting material was cultured PBMCs, obtained from culture after CMV antigen stimulation. The CDR3 spells CASSSQGAGANVLTF. The DNA of the CDR3 is TGTGCCAGTAGTAGTCAGGGTGCCGGGGCCAACGTCCTGACTTTC. The variable domain in full, completed from reference TRBV19 and TRBJ2-6, reads DGGITQSPKYLFRKEGQNVTLSCEQNLNHDAMYWYRQDPGQGLRLIYYSQIVNDFQKGDIAEGYSVSREKKESFPLTVTSAQKNPTAFYLCASSSQGAGANVLTFGAGSRLTVL.